These 3 T cell receptor beta chains originate from one sample sequenced in a study of early T cells in non-severe SARS-CoV-2 infection. TCRdb ran MiXCR on the 5' RACE reads and lists one entry per CDR3 protein. The sample includes around 84,000 distinct CDR3 sequences, about 15% of them seen just once. Sequences were obtained from whole blood. Every receptor here comes from an adult who was a healthcare worker with PCR-confirmed SARS-CoV-2 infection or an uninfected control (not recorded which).

The V call is TRBV12-3 or TRBV12-4, the J call TRBJ2-5, with 7 nucleotides matching TRBD1. This CDR3 comprises 13 residues. V was clipped by 3 bases and J by 5 bases; unmatched bases: 3. CDR3 coding DNA: TGTGCCAGCAGTTTGAACAGGGGTGAGACCCAGTACTTC. It specifies CASSLNRGETQYF.

The CDR3, as DNA: TGCAGCGTCTTAGTCAATGAGCAGTTCTTC. It specifies CSVLVNEQFF. This chain uses TRBV29-1 with TRBJ2-1; D remains ambiguous. This CDR3 is built from 10 residues. Germline V gene sequence: CDR1 SQVTM, CDR2 ANQGSEA. V dropped 6 bases and J dropped 6 bases, with 6 bases sitting between them.

This chain links TRBV28 with TRBJ2-1; D is uncertain. Germline CDR1 MDHEN, CDR2 SYDVKM. The CDR3 is 11 residues long. With 3 bases removed from V and 9 bases from J, the gap between germline ends came to 6 bases. The CDR3 DNA sequence: TGTGCCAGCAGTTTTTCTGTTGAGCAGTTCTTC. Encoded protein: CASSFSVEQFF. Based on the CDR3 plus reference TRBV28 and TRBJ2-1, the full variable domain is DVKVTQSSRYLVKRTGEKVFLECVQDMDHENMFWYRQDPGLGLRLIYFSYDVKMKEKGDIPEGYSVSREKKERFSLILESASTNQTSMYLCASSFSVEQFFGPGTRLTVL.